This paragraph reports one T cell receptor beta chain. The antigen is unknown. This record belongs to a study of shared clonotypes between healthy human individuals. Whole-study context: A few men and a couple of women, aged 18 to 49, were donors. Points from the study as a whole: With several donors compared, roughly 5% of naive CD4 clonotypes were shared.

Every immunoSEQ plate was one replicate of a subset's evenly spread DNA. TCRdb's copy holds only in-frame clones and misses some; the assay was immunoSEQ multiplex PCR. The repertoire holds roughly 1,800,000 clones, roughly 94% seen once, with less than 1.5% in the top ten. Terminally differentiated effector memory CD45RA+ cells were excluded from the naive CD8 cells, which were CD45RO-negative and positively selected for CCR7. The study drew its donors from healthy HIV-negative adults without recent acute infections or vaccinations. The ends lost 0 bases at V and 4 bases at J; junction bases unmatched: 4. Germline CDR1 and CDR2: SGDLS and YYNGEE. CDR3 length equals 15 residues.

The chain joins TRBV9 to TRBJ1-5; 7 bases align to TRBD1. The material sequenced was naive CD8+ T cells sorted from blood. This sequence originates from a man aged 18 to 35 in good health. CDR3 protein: CASSVGEQGNQPQHF. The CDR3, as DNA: TGTGCCAGCAGCGTAGGGGAACAGGGGAATCAGCCCCAGCATTTT.